Listed here are 31 T cell receptor beta chains from one sample, sequenced in a study of CD8+CD57+ T cells in acquired aplastic anemia. Selection for sequencing was limited to patients who had shown CD8+CD57+ cell expansion by flow cytometry. Template material for TCR beta VDJ and CDR3 profiling consisted of genomic DNA. TCRdb independently ran MiXCR on the reads; one entry per CDR3 protein. The repertoire holds 200,000 to 250,000 distinct CDR3 sequences, 55% to 65% seen once, with under 60% in the top ten. Material for sequencing was sorted CD4+, CD8+, or CD8+CD57+ T cells (not recorded which) from PBMCs. Source of these receptors: a human donor with aplastic anemia.

The chain recombines TRBV19 with TRBJ2-1, with a weak D call TRBD2 (5 bases). Trimming removed 3 bases from V and 2 bases from J, with 11 bases in between. Germline-derived CDR1 and CDR2 are LNHDA and SQIVND (reference sequence). The CDR3 is 15 amino acids. For the CDR3, the DNA is TGTGCCAGTAGTATCTCGGGGAACGCCTACAATGAGCAGTTCTTC. It encodes CASSISGNAYNEQFF.

The chain carries TRBV29-1 and TRBJ2-1; possibly TRBD1 for D (5 bases). This CDR3 comprises 12 residues. V was shortened by 6 bases and J by 8 bases, with 14 bases between the two germline ends. Looked up from germline, CDR1 is SQVTM and CDR2 is ANQGSEA. CDR3 sequence: CSVRTRLDEQFF. CDR3 DNA: TGCAGCGTCCGGACACGGCTGGATGAGCAGTTCTTC.

This chain links TRBV29-1 with TRBJ2-1; perhaps TRBD1 as D (5 bases). The CDR3 has 11 residues. CDR1 SQVTM and CDR2 ANQGSEA come from the germline V gene. The chain's CDR3 is CSAGNHDEQFF. CDR3 DNA sequence: TGCAGTGCAGGGAATCACGATGAGCAGTTCTTC.

This clonotype appeared many times. The chain combines TRBV7-9 with TRBJ2-3; 10 bases are a match to TRBD2. The CDR3 contains 15 residues. Germline V gene data show CDR1 as SEHNR and CDR2 as FQNEAQ (reference sequence). J gave up 4 bases and V 5 bases, and 6 bases lay outside the gene matches. This chain's CDR3 is CASSVSGGSPDTQYF. DNA of the CDR3: TGTGCCAGCAGCGTTAGCGGGGGGTCCCCAGATACGCAGTATTTT.

The rearrangement links TRBV7-9 to TRBJ2-7; TRBD2 agrees at 9 bases. Germline CDR1 is SEHNR and CDR2 is FQNEAQ (reference sequence). The CDR3 runs 15 residues. V shed 2 bases, J shed 4 bases, and the junction held 6 bases outside the gene matches. The CDR3 reads CASSLKAGGFYEQYF. The CDR3 bases are TGTGCCAGCAGCTTAAAAGCGGGGGGTTTTTACGAGCAGTACTTC.

V is TRBV9 and J is TRBJ2-1, with 8 bases lining up with TRBD2. The CDR3 loop spans 15 amino acids. CDR1 and CDR2 (germline): SGDLS, YYNGEE. V was clipped by 4 bases and J by 0 bases; unmatched bases: 3. CDR3 sequence (DNA): TGTGCCAGCAGCTTTAGCGGGGACTCCTACAATGAGCAGTTCTTC. This translates into CASSFSGDSYNEQFF.

On this clonotype: Germline and junction disagree at one end, which may indicate a read error. This rearrangement joins TRBV5-6 to TRBJ2-3; the D gene is possibly TRBD1 (5 bases). The germline V gene encodes CDR1 SGHDT and CDR2 YYEEEE. The CDR3 sequence is 13 residues long. The chain's CDR3 is CACSLPGIDTQYF. The CDR3 DNA reads TGTGCCTGCAGCTTGCCAGGGATAGATACGCAGTATTTT.

The chain couples TRBV19 to TRBJ2-4; 11 bases line up with TRBD2. Germline V CDR1 and CDR2: LNHDA, SQIVND (reference sequence). The CDR3 has 16 residues. V was clipped by 1 base and J by 5 bases; unmatched bases: 4. In DNA form, the CDR3 reads TGTGCCAGTAGTATAGTTAGCGGGGGGGCCCAAAACATTCAGTACTTC. It yields the protein CASSIVSGGAQNIQYF.

Many counts were recorded for this clonotype. The gene calls are TRBV15 and TRBJ2-7; 9 positions agree with TRBD1. V shed 3 bases, J shed 5 bases, and the junction held 11 bases outside the gene matches. Germline V CDR1 and CDR2: LNHNV, YYDKDF (reference sequence). CDR3 length: 16 residues. In DNA, the CDR3 is TGTGCCACCAGCAGCTCCAGGTCGGGACAGGGACACGAGCAGTACTTC. It is translated as CATSSSRSGQGHEQYF.

In this sample, this clonotype turned up once. The V and J genes are TRBV6-6 and TRBJ2-1; D possibly corresponds to TRBD1 (6 bases). Germline V gives CDR1 MNHNY, CDR2 SVGAGI (reference sequence). The V end lost 7 bases, the J end lost 4 bases, and 11 bases lay between the germline ends. This CDR3 contains 13 residues. The CDR3 coding sequence is TGTGCCAGCAACCCCCAGGGGTACAATGAGCAGTTCTTC. This codes for CASNPQGYNEQFF.

This clonotype was seen at least ten times. The genes are TRBV7-3 and TRBJ1-1; D unclear. Trimming removed 2 bases from V and 6 bases from J, with 7 bases in between. Germline lookup yields CDR1 SGHTA and CDR2 FQGTGA. The CDR3 totals 12 residues. CDR3 loop: CASSLRGSEAFF. Here the CDR3 DNA reads TGTGCCAGCAGCTTACGGGGATCTGAAGCTTTCTTT.

This clonotype was detected a few times. This rearrangement joins TRBV15 to TRBJ2-5; 10 nucleotides agree with TRBD1. J was trimmed by 5 bases and V by 3 bases; bases with no gene match: 6. This CDR3 has 15 amino acids. Germline V gene data show CDR1 as LNHNV and CDR2 as YYDKDF (reference sequence). The CDR3 DNA sequence: TGTGCCACCAGCAGTGGACAGGGGGTCTGGGAGACCCAGTACTTC. Translation gives CATSSGQGVWETQYF.

The rearrangement uses TRBV20-1 and TRBJ1-4; the D is unclear. Per germline, CDR1 DFQATT and CDR2 SNEGSKA (reference sequence). This CDR3 spans 13 amino acids. V shed 6 bases and J shed 4 bases, with 12 bases lying between them. CDR3 coding DNA: TGCAGTGCAATCTCCCCGCGTAATGAAAAACTGTTTTTT. Its protein is CSAISPRNEKLFF.

The chain has TRBV7-2 and TRBJ2-1, with unresolved D. Per the germline V gene, CDR1 is SGHTA and CDR2 is FQGNSA. The CDR3 has 14 amino acids. Trimming took off 8 bases at V and 0 bases at J, with 11 bases between the two ends. The CDR3 DNA reads TGTGCCAGCGGGTACTCGAGCTCCTACAATGAGCAGTTCTTC. It codes for CASGYSSSYNEQFF.

The chain is built from TRBV5-1 and TRBJ2-7; 10 bases line up with TRBD1. V lost 0 bases, J lost 0 bases, and 3 bases stayed unmatched. Germline CDR1 SGHRS, CDR2 YFSETQ. CDR3 size: 16 residues. DNA of the CDR3: TGCGCCAGCAGCTTGGGACAGGGGGCCCTCTCCTACGAGCAGTACTTC. Amino acid sequence: CASSLGQGALSYEQYF. Looking up the rest from reference TRBV5-1 and TRBJ2-7 gives the full variable domain: KAGVTQTPRYLIKTRGQQVTLSCSPISGHRSVSWYQQTPGQGLQFLFEYFSETQRNKGNFPGRFSGRQFSNSRSEMNVSTLELGDSALYLCASSLGQGALSYEQYFGPGTRLTVT.

V usage is TRBV13 and J usage is TRBJ1-4, with TRBD1 matching 9 bases. Germline V gene lookup returns CDR1 PRHDT and CDR2 FYEKMQ (reference sequence). The CDR3 contains 13 residues. V lost 3 bases, J lost 10 bases, and 3 bases stayed unmatched. CDR3 DNA sequence: TGTGCCAGCAGCTTGGGACAGGGCGGAAAACTGTTTTTT. Translation: CASSLGQGGKLFF.

The genes are TRBV20-1 and TRBJ1-2, with 8 positions matching TRBD1. The trim removed 6 bases at V and 6 bases at J, leaving 6 bases unmatched. From germline, CDR1 is DFQATT and CDR2 SNEGSKA (reference sequence). CDR3 length equals 12 residues. The CDR3 region is CSATDRANGYTF. The DNA for the CDR3 is TGCAGTGCAACGGACAGGGCCAATGGCTACACCTTC.

The V and J genes are TRBV20-1 and TRBJ2-4, with TRBD1 as a possible D gene (5 bases). Trimming took off 3 bases at V and 7 bases at J, with 16 bases between the two ends. Germline CDR1 and CDR2: DFQATT and SNEGSKA (reference sequence). There are 14 residues in the CDR3. CDR3 region: CSASKGQGRNIQYF. CDR3 sequence (DNA): TGCAGTGCTAGTAAAGGGCAGGGCCGGAACATTCAGTACTTC.

This clonotype has a count of ten or more. V is TRBV5-1 and J is TRBJ2-7; D possibly corresponds to TRBD1 (6 bases). The CDR3 loop spans 14 amino acids. Trimming stripped 0 bases from V and 5 bases from J, with 12 bases between. In germline, CDR1 is SGHRS, CDR2 YFSETQ. In DNA form, the CDR3 reads TGCGCCAGCAGCTTGGGGCAGGGGTTCAACGAGCAGTACTTC. Residues: CASSLGQGFNEQYF.

The table lists this clonotype with many counts. The chain is built from TRBV12-3 or TRBV12-4 and TRBJ2-3, with 9 nucleotides matching TRBD2. The length of the CDR3 is 18 residues. Unmatched junction bases numbered 14, after V lost 5 bases and J lost 2 bases. CDR3 coding DNA: TGTGCCAGCAGTCCGACCCTGTTCTCTAGCGGGACCACAGATACGCAGTATTTT. This translates into CASSPTLFSSGTTDTQYF.

This clonotype is a singleton in its sample. V is TRBV10-3 and J is TRBJ2-1, with no clear D. Germline loops: CDR1 ENHRY, CDR2 SYGVKD. The V and J ends lost 3 bases and 6 bases respectively, with 21 bases between them. The CDR3 length is 17 residues. The CDR3, as DNA: TGTGCCATCAGTGACCCCCGCCAGAGTCTGGGCGCCAATGAGCAGTTCTTC. Encoded protein: CAISDPRQSLGANEQFF.

J is TRBJ1-4 and V is TRBV20-1, with TRBD1 identical over 11 bases. The junction had 9 bases not matched to a gene; V was cut back by 5 bases and J by 10 bases. Looked up from germline, CDR1 is DFQATT and CDR2 is SNEGSKA (reference sequence). The CDR3 extends over 14 amino acids. CDR3 protein: CSALGGQGDRKLFF. The CDR3 nucleotides are TGCAGTGCTCTTGGGGGACAGGGGGACCGAAAACTGTTTTTT.

This clonotype has a handful of counts. The chain is built from TRBV5-1 and TRBJ2-5; 14 bases are shared with TRBD2. V was clipped by 4 bases and J by 5 bases; unmatched bases: 4. Per germline, CDR1 SGHRS and CDR2 YFSETQ. This CDR3 is built from 15 residues. CDR3: CASSPRLAGGETQYF. DNA of the CDR3: TGCGCCAGCAGCCCCCGACTAGCGGGGGGGGAGACCCAGTACTTC.

This chain joins TRBV7-9 and TRBJ2-3; 7 bases fit TRBD2. Germline-derived CDR1 and CDR2 are SEHNR and FQNEAQ (reference sequence). This CDR3 is 17 amino acids long. V trimming: 0 bases; J trimming: 2 bases; junction bases outside the gene matches: 8. The CDR3 loop reads CASSLAVSGLYTDTQYF. The DNA of the CDR3 is TGTGCCAGCAGCTTAGCGGTTAGCGGGCTGTACACAGATACGCAGTATTTT.

The rearrangement uses TRBV29-1 and TRBJ2-1; 7 bases fit TRBD2. V dropped 4 bases and J dropped 3; count of bases not matched to a gene: 3. Germline V gene sequence: CDR1 SQVTM, CDR2 ANQGSEA. This CDR3 is built from 13 residues. CDR3 coding DNA: TGCAGCGTTGGGGGGGGGAGCTACAATGAGCAGTTCTTC. Protein: CSVGGGSYNEQFF.

The chain recombines TRBV5-4 with TRBJ2-7; D is perhaps TRBD2 (5 bases). The CDR3 has 16 amino acids. CDR1 is SGHNT, CDR2 YYREEE, per germline (reference sequence). The germline V and J ends were trimmed by 0 bases and 0 bases, with 13 bases remaining between them. The CDR3 DNA reads TGTGCCAGCAGCTTGGTGGCGGGCTTTAGCTCCTACGAGCAGTACTTC. This encodes CASSLVAGFSSYEQYF.

The genes are TRBV7-2 and TRBJ2-7; 7 bases agree with TRBD1. The junction had 10 bases not matched to a gene; V was cut back by 2 bases and J by 3 bases. The CDR3 has 16 residues. CDR1 SGHTA and CDR2 FQGNSA come from the germline V gene. The CDR3 here is CASSLRQGGEGYEQYF. The CDR3 region has the DNA TGTGCCAGCAGCTTAAGACAGGGTGGAGAGGGCTACGAGCAGTACTTC.

DNA of the CDR3: TGCAGTGCCCGCCAGGGTTCGTATGGCTACACCTTC. Translation gives CSARQGSYGYTF. This chain joins TRBV20-1 and TRBJ1-2, with D perhaps TRBD1 (5 bases). The germline V gene encodes CDR1 DFQATT and CDR2 SNEGSKA (reference sequence). The ends were cut back, 6 bases at V and 5 bases at J, with 13 bases in the middle. The length of the CDR3 is 12 residues.

This chain links TRBV25-1 with TRBJ1-2; 11 bases are a match to TRBD1. Trimming cost V 2 bases and J 6 bases; bases outside gene matches: 2. CDR1 is MGHDK and CDR2 is SYGVNS in the germline V gene. The CDR3 is 14 amino acids. The CDR3 nucleotides are TGTGCCAGCAGTGAACGGGGACAGGGGGATGGCTACACCTTC. Amino acids: CASSERGQGDGYTF.

The chain employs TRBV12-3 or TRBV12-4 and TRBJ2-7; D is undetermined. The CDR3 extends over 15 amino acids. Trimming shortened V by 6 bases and J by 2 bases, and 17 bases separated the two germline ends. The CDR3 coding sequence is TGTGCCAGCAGCCCTGGGTGGCCTTCAACCTACGAGCAGTACTTC. Its protein product is CASSPGWPSTYEQYF.

The chain carries TRBV7-9 and TRBJ2-1, with D perhaps matching TRBD1 or TRBD2 (6 bases each). V lost 5 bases, J lost 4 bases, and 12 bases lay in between. The CDR3 totals 14 residues. Germline lookup yields CDR1 SEHNR and CDR2 FQNEAQ (reference sequence). The CDR3 here is CASSAQGGYNEQFF. The DNA of the CDR3 is TGTGCCAGCAGCGCGCAAGGGGGGTACAATGAGCAGTTCTTC.